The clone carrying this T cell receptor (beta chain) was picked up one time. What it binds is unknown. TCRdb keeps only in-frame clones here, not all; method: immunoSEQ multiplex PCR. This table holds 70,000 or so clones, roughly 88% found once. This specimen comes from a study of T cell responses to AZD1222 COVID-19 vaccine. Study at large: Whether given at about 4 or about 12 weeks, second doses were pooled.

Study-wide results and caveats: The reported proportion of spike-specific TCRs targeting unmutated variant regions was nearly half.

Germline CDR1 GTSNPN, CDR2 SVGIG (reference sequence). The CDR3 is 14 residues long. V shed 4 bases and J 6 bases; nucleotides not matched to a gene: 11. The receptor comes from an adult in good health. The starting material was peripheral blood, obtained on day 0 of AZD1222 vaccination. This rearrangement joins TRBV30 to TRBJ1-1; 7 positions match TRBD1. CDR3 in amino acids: CAWNPTGNFAEAFF. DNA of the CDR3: TGTGCCTGGAACCCGACAGGGAATTTCGCTGAAGCTTTCTTT.